This record covers a single T cell receptor (beta chain). Antigen: not known. This entry belongs to a study of T cells after yellow fever vaccination. Broader study findings: Abundant clonotypes from the bulk population could have been carried over as contaminants into FACS-sorted repertoires.

TCR cDNA was made by 5'RACE template switching, adding a universal primer site and UMIs. TCRdb redid the calling of the 5' RACE reads with MiXCR, one entry per CDR3 protein. In the table there are 550,000 to 750,000 distinct CDR3 sequences, around an eighth of which are singletons. This CDR3 has 14 amino acids. V gene TRBV21-1 combines with J gene TRBJ2-7; the D call of TRBD2 is as the table states it, not checked on the DNA. TRBV21-1 is a listed pseudogene. Source: PBMCs, taken on the day of the yellow fever booster vaccination. This TCR was sampled from a man aged 30-40 years who received the YFV17D yellow fever vaccine. CDR3 sequence reads: CASSRRRENYEQYF. The CDR3 DNA is TGTGCCAGCAGCAGGCGGCGGGAGAACTACGAGCAGTACTTC.